This is a list of T cell receptor beta chains from one sample in a study of blood T cell repertoires in COVID-19. Using immunoSEQ multiplex PCR, the repertoire was profiled, and TCRdb retains in-frame clones only, with some absent. The profile shows 40,000 to 50,000 clones, roughly 83% of them singletons. The sequenced sample consisted of peripheral blood. These receptors came from a woman between 55 and 75 years old with acute or convalescent COVID-19. Both conserved end residues are part of each CDR3. D genes are given only for firm matches. Size tells how often a clone was seen (once, few, many) or the class of an expanded clone, and some rows leave it out.

>TRBJ2-3|-|TRBV30|-
TGTGCCTGGAGTGTAGTTAGAGATACGCAGTATTTT
CAWSVVRDTQYF
>TRBJ2-7|few|TRBV29-1|TRBD2
TGCAGCGTTGGGGGGACTAGTTTGTACGAGCAGTACTTC
CSVGGTSLYEQYF
>TRBJ2-1|-|TRBV28|TRBD2
TGTGCCAGCAGTTTTAGCGGGAGGGCCTACAATGAGCAGTTCTTC
CASSFSGRAYNEQFF
>TRBJ1-6|-|TRBV7-9|-
TGTGCCAGCAGCTTAGACTCTAATTCACCCCTCCACTTT
CASSLDSNSPLHF
>TRBJ2-7|-|TRBV27|-
TGTGCCAGCTCGGTGGCGGGATCACCGAGCTCCTACGAGCAGTACTTC
CASSVAGSPSSYEQYF
>TRBJ1-6|-|TRBV3-1/TRBV3-2|-
TGTGCCAGCAGCCAGGGCCAGGCAAATTCACCCCTCCACTTT
CASSQGQANSPLHF
>TRBJ1-2|-|TRBV5-6|-
TGTGCCAGCAGCTTGGTCGGCAGCGTCTATGGCTACACCTTC
CASSLVGSVYGYTF
>TRBJ2-7|-|TRBV5-4|TRBD2
TGTGCCAGCAGCTTGGAGGCTAGCGGGAGTCTCGAGCAGTACTTC
CASSLEASGSLEQYF
>TRBJ1-5|-|TRBV19|-
TGTGCCAGTAGTATTCTTACCAGGGGCCCAAATCAGCCCCAGCATTTT
CASSILTRGPNQPQHF
>TRBJ1-5|-|TRBV28|-
TGTGCCAGCAGTTTCGGGCATTTCGGGACACCGGTCAATCAGCCCCAGCATTTT
CASSFGHFGTPVNQPQHF
>TRBJ1-1|-|TRBV10-3|TRBD1
TGTGCCATAGGGGCCAGGGACAGGGATACTCACACTGAAGCTTTCTTT
CAIGARDRDTHTEAFF
>TRBJ2-1|-|TRBV24-1|TRBD2
TGTGCCTCCGGCTTAGCGGGAGCGAACAATGAGCAGTTCTTC
CASGLAGANNEQFF
>TRBJ2-7|-|TRBV5-4|TRBD1
TGTGCCAGCAGCTTGGGGACCCCCTGGACAGGGACCTCCTACGAGCAGTACTTC
CASSLGTPWTGTSYEQYF
>TRBJ1-4|-|TRBV4-2|-
TGTGCCAGCAGCCAAGGACAGGCGACTGAAAAACTGTTTTTT
CASSQGQATEKLFF
>TRBJ2-1|-|TRBV7-7|TRBD2
TGTGCTAGCAGCGCTAGCGGGGGGGCAGGTGAGCAGTTCTTC
CASSASGGAGEQFF
>TRBJ2-6|-|TRBV18|TRBD1
TGTGCCAGCTCCCGGGACCAGGGGGCTTTTGGGGCCAACGTCCTGACTTTC
CASSRDQGAFGANVLTF
>TRBJ1-2|-|TRBV6-2/TRBV6-3|-
TGTGCCAGCAGTTTCTTCGGACAGATTTATGGCTACACCTTC
CASSFFGQIYGYTF
>TRBJ2-1|-|TRBV11-1|-
TGTGCCAGCAGCTCGCGGGACTCGCTAGACAATGAGCAGTTCTTC
CASSSRDSLDNEQFF
>TRBJ2-5|-|TRBV20-1|-
TGCAGTGCTAGTCGGATAGCTCGGGAGACCCAGTACTTC
CSASRIARETQYF
>TRBJ1-1|-|TRBV19|-
TGTGCCAGTACCGATAGACGGGGGAGGAACACTGAAGCTTTCTTT
CASTDRRGRNTEAFF
>TRBJ1-3|-|TRBV29-1|-
TGCAGCGTTGAAGAGTTAGCTGGAAACACCATATATTTT
CSVEELAGNTIYF
>TRBJ2-1|-|TRBV7-2|-
TGTGCCAGCAGTTCAACGGGAAACAATGAGCAGTTCTTC
CASSSTGNNEQFF
>TRBJ1-2|-|TRBV5-1|-
TGCGCCAGCAGCTTGGCAGGGATGATTAACTATGGCTACACCTTC
CASSLAGMINYGYTF
>TRBJ2-1|-|TRBV5-4|-
TGTGCCAGCAGCTTGGACACTCGCGGGTACAATGAGCAGTTCTTC
CASSLDTRGYNEQFF
>TRBJ2-3|once|TRBV3-1/TRBV3-2|TRBD2
TGTGCCATCTCCACTAGCGGGGGATTCACAGATACGCAGTATTTT
CAISTSGGFTDTQYF
>TRBJ1-2|-|TRBV4-2|-
TGTGCCAGCAGCCAAGGCACGGGTCCGGACTATGGCTACACCTTC
CASSQGTGPDYGYTF
>TRBJ1-5|once|TRBV5-6|-
TGTGCCAGCAGCTCCGCCCGGGGAGGGAGCAATCAGCCCCAGCATTTT
CASSSARGGSNQPQHF
>TRBJ2-3|-|TRBV5-6|-
TGTGCCAGCAGCCAGATAGCGGAAGATACGCAGTATTTT
CASSQIAEDTQYF
>TRBJ2-5|-|TRBV2|TRBD1
TGTGCCAGCAGAGAAGGACAGGGAGCAGAGACCCAGTACTTC
CASREGQGAETQYF
>TRBJ2-2|-|TRBV12-5|TRBD2
TGTGCTAGTGGTTTGCCAAAAAGCGGGAGGGTGGTCACCGGGGAGCTGTTTTTT
CASGLPKSGRVVTGELFF
>TRBJ2-3|-|TRBV27|TRBD2
TGTGCCAGCAGTTTAGGGCGGGAGTTCGCAGATACGCAGTATTTT
CASSLGREFADTQYF
>TRBJ1-6|-|TRBV7-2|TRBD1
TGTGCCAGCAGCTTAGGGACAGGGGGTTACTCACCCCTCCACTTT
CASSLGTGGYSPLHF
>TRBJ1-4|-|TRBV15|-
TGTGCCACCAGCAGAAGGACAGATGAAAAACTGTTTTTT
CATSRRTDEKLFF
>TRBJ2-7|-|TRBV6-5|TRBD1
TGTGCCAGCAGTTGGGACAGCTACGAGCAGTACTTC
CASSWDSYEQYF
>TRBJ2-1|-|TRBV10-3|-
TGTGCCATCGAGGGCAGCCACAATGAGCAGTTCTTC
CAIEGSHNEQFF
>TRBJ1-2|-|TRBV9|-
TGTGCCAGCAGCGCCGGGGGACCGCGGCTGAACTATGGCTACACCTTC
CASSAGGPRLNYGYTF
>TRBJ2-7|once|TRBV10-3|-
TGTGCCATCAGTAATACAGTCCAGGGGATAGGAGAGCAGTACTTC
CAISNTVQGIGEQYF
>TRBJ2-7|-|TRBV5-4|TRBD1
TGTGCCAGCAGCCCTGACAGGGGGCTTTTCGACGAGCAGTACTTC
CASSPDRGLFDEQYF
>TRBJ2-6|-|TRBV5-1|-
TGCGCCAGCAGCTTGTCTGGACAGACCTCTGGGGCCAACGTCCTGACTTTC
CASSLSGQTSGANVLTF
>TRBJ1-3|-|TRBV7-5|-
TGTGCCAGAAGACTAGAGTCGGGCCGTACGATATACCGAAACACCATATATTTT
CARRLESGRTIYRNTIYF
>TRBJ2-4|-|TRBV18|-
TGTGCCAGCTCACCAGAATCGGGGGGCTTAGGCATTCAGTACTTC
CASSPESGGLGIQYF
>TRBJ2-3|-|TRBV24-1|TRBD2
TGTGCCACCTCCGCTAGCGGGGGCACAGATACGCAGTATTTT
CATSASGGTDTQYF
>TRBJ2-7|-|TRBV19|TRBD1
TGTGCCAGTAGTCAAAGGGGGCAGGGAAAGTTCTACGAGCAGTACTTC
CASSQRGQGKFYEQYF
>TRBJ1-2|once|TRBV28|TRBD1
TGTGCCAGCAGTCTCTACAGGGGAGCCGACTATGGCTACACCTTC
CASSLYRGADYGYTF
>TRBJ2-3|-|TRBV30|TRBD1
TGTGCCTGGAGGGGGACAGGGTGGGGCACAGATACGCAGTATTTT
CAWRGTGWGTDTQYF
>TRBJ2-1|-|TRBV29-1|-
TGCAGCGTTGCACCAGGGCAGCTCAACAATGAGCAGTTCTTC
CSVAPGQLNNEQFF
>TRBJ2-2|-|TRBV7-2|-
TGTGCCAGCAGCTCGCTAAGACTAGTGGCCGGGGAGCTGTTTTTT
CASSSLRLVAGELFF
>TRBJ1-5|-|TRBV15|-
TGTGCCACCAGCAGGGAACGTCCGGGACTGTATCAGCCCCAGCATTTT
CATSRERPGLYQPQHF
>TRBJ1-2|-|TRBV7-9|-
TGTGCCAGCAGCTTAGATCCGGGATCTGGCTATGGCTACACCTTC
CASSLDPGSGYGYTF
>TRBJ2-7|once|TRBV7-2|-
TGTGCCAGCAGTTCTACCTACGAGCAGTACTTC
CASSSTYEQYF
>TRBJ2-1|-|TRBV5-1|TRBD1
TGCGCCAGCAGCTTGGCCGGGACAGGGTTCCGTTATTACAATGAGCAGTTCTTC
CASSLAGTGFRYYNEQFF